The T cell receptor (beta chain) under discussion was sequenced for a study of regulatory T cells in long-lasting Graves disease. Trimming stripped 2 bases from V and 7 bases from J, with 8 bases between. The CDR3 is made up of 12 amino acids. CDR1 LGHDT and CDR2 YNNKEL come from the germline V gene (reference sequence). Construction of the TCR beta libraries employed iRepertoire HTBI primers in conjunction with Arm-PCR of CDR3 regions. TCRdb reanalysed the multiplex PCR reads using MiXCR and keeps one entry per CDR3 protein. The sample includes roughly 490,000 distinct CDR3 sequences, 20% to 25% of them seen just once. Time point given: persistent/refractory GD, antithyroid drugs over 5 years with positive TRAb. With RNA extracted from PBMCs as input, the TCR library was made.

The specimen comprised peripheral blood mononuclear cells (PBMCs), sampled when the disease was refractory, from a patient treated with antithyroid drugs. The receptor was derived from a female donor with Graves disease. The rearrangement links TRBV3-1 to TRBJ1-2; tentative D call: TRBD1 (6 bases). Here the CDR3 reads CASSQTGSGYTF. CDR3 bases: TGTGCCAGCAGCCAAACAGGGAGTGGCTACACCTTC.